The 26 T cell receptor beta chains below come from one sample, sequenced in a study of T-cell reconstitution after alpha-beta-depleted transplantation in children. Preparation of the TCRbeta library used unique molecular identifiers. TCRdb analysed the PCR reads with MiXCR anew, one entry per CDR3 protein. The sample carries 240,000 or so distinct CDR3 sequences, around 12% recorded once. The sequencing here drew on PBMCs from the stem cell graft donor, taken from the stem cell graft. The receptors were sampled from a human donor who donated a stem cell graft to a child with acute lymphoblastic leukemia.

This clonotype was recorded many times. The chain links TRBV20-1 to TRBJ1-1, with TRBD1 matching over 9 bases. Trimming cost V 7 bases and J 2 bases; bases outside gene matches: 8. The CDR3 spans 14 residues. Looked up from germline, CDR1 is DFQATT and CDR2 is SNEGSKA (reference sequence). The CDR3 here is CSVTTGGVNTEAFF. The CDR3 DNA is TGCAGTGTAACTACAGGGGGCGTTAACACTGAAGCTTTCTTT.

This clonotype was found once. A much larger clone sits a single nucleotide away, making a read error possible. The gene calls are TRBV27 and TRBJ2-3, with TRBD1 matching 8 bases. CDR3 length equals 15 residues. Germline loops: CDR1 MNHEY, CDR2 SMNVEV (reference sequence). J gave up 4 bases and V 5 bases, and 8 bases lay outside the gene matches. For the CDR3, the DNA is TGTGCCAGCAGTCCCGGACAGGGTTTTGCAGATACGCAGTATTTT. Translating gives CASSPGQGFADTQYF.

In its sample, this clonotype was seen a few times. This chain uses TRBV11-2 with TRBJ2-3; no reliable D call. V was clipped by 5 bases and J by 7 bases, with 10 bases between them. The CDR3 is 12 amino acids. CDR1 and CDR2 from the germline V gene are SGHAT and FQNNGV. CDR3 sequence reads: CASSPSRYTQYF. The DNA of the CDR3 is TGTGCCAGCAGCCCAAGCCGGTATACGCAGTATTTT.

Many counts were recorded for this clonotype. The rearrangement links TRBV25-1 to TRBJ2-3; TRBD1 might be the D (6 bases). The germline V and J ends were trimmed by 4 bases and 2 bases, with 13 bases remaining between them. CDR1 MGHDK and CDR2 SYGVNS come from the germline V gene. This CDR3 has 15 residues. The CDR3 DNA sequence: TGTGCCAGCAGTGCCCACAGGGACCCCACAGATACGCAGTATTTT. It translates to CASSAHRDPTDTQYF.

This clonotype showed up many times. This rearrangement joins TRBV20-1 to TRBJ1-5, with 8 bases matching TRBD1. The CDR3 spans 15 residues. CDR1 is DFQATT, CDR2 SNEGSKA, per germline (reference sequence). Germline trimming cut 0 bases from V and 4 bases from J; bases unmatched to any gene: 5. CDR3 in DNA: TGCAGTGCTAGAGATCAGGGGGCCCTTAATCAGCCCCAGCATTTT. It specifies CSARDQGALNQPQHF.

This clonotype was seen ten or more times. The gene calls are TRBV5-1 and TRBJ1-6, with 9 bases that match TRBD1. This CDR3 has 14 amino acids. Germline values: CDR1 SGHRS, CDR2 YFSETQ. V trimming: 5 bases; J trimming: 7 bases; junction bases outside the gene matches: 4. In nucleotides, the CDR3 is TGCGCCAGCAGGACCACAGGGGGCAATTCACCCCTCCACTTT. Its translation: CASRTTGGNSPLHF.

This clonotype was detected ten times or more. The chain joins TRBV3-1 to TRBJ2-7; D is ambiguous. This CDR3 region has 14 residues. Deletions cut 0 bases from V and 2 bases from J, with 8 bases between. The germline CDR1 and CDR2 sequences are LGHDT and YNNKEL (reference sequence). As DNA, the CDR3 is TGTGCCAGCAGCCAAGATGGCAGTACCTACGAGCAGTACTTC. Residues: CASSQDGSTYEQYF.

This clonotype showed up many times. The V call is TRBV5-5, the J call TRBJ2-1, with D perhaps TRBD1 or TRBD2 (5 bases each). The CDR3 is made up of 15 amino acids. V dropped 1 base and J dropped 0 bases, with 8 bases sitting between them. Germline V gene lookup returns CDR1 SGHKS and CDR2 YYEKEE (reference sequence). The CDR3 reads CASSLSGTSYNEQFF. Here the CDR3 DNA reads TGTGCCAGCAGCTTGTCGGGGACCTCCTACAATGAGCAGTTCTTC. Together with reference TRBV5-5 and TRBJ2-1, the CDR3 gives the full variable domain: DAGVTQSPTHLIKTRGQQVTLRCSPISGHKSVSWYQQVLGQGPQFIFQYYEKEERGRGNFPDRFSARQFPNYSSELNVNALLLGDSALYLCASSLSGTSYNEQFFGPGTRLTVL.

This chain joins TRBV3-1 and TRBJ2-7, with D perhaps matching TRBD1 or TRBD2 (5 bases each). This CDR3 comprises 18 residues. Germline assignment: CDR1 LGHDT and CDR2 YNNKEL (reference sequence). V was shortened by 1 base and J by 2 bases, with 21 bases between the two germline ends. DNA of the CDR3: TGTGCCAGCAGCCAAGCGGGTGTACGCCGAGGGGTAACCTACGAGCAGTACTTC. Protein sequence: CASSQAGVRRGVTYEQYF.

Comment on this clonotype: Given a much more abundant clone one base away, this may be a read error. The chain's CDR3 is CASSSQTRGKNNEQFF. CDR3 sequence (DNA): TGTGCCAGCAGCTCGCAGACACGGGGAAAGAACAATGAGCAGTTCTTC. The chain carries TRBV7-3 and TRBJ2-1; TRBD2 is a possible D gene (5 bases). Germline values: CDR1 SGHTA, CDR2 FQGTGA. With 4 bases removed from V and 5 bases from J, the gap between germline ends came to 18 bases. There are 16 residues in the CDR3. Full variable domain (remainder filled in from reference TRBV7-3 and TRBJ2-1): GAGVSQTPSNKVTEKGKYVELRCDPISGHTALYWYRQSLGQGPEFLIYFQGTGAADDSGLPNDRFFAVRPEGSVSTLKIQRTERGDSAVYLCASSSQTRGKNNEQFFGPGTRLTVL.

This clonotype was recorded many times. The chain carries TRBV20-1 and TRBJ2-5; weak D call: TRBD2 (6 bases). Germline CDR1 DFQATT, CDR2 SNEGSKA (reference sequence). V was trimmed by 4 bases and J by 5 bases, leaving 11 bases between them. The CDR3 is 12 amino acids. This CDR3 is CSAIRDWETQYF. The CDR3 coding sequence is TGCAGTGCTATCAGGGACTGGGAGACCCAGTACTTC.

This clonotype showed up many times. The chain uses TRBV28 and TRBJ2-7; D gene unclear. This CDR3 is built from 8 residues. In germline, CDR1 is MDHEN, CDR2 SYDVKM. DNA of the CDR3: TGTCCACATAGAGAGCAGTACTTC. Encoded protein: CPHREQYF.

This clonotype has ten or more counts. J is TRBJ2-7 and V is TRBV5-1, with a tentative D call TRBD1 (6 bases). V lost 4 bases, J lost 7 bases, and 21 bases lay in between. In germline, CDR1 is SGHRS, CDR2 YFSETQ. The CDR3 runs 15 residues. The DNA of the CDR3 is TGCGCCAGCAGCCCATCCGGGACAACCTTGAGGGAGCAGTACTTC. It codes for CASSPSGTTLREQYF.

This clonotype was seen repeatedly, ten times or more. The J gene is TRBJ2-3, the V gene TRBV5-1, with D possibly being TRBD2 (5 bases). CDR3 size: 13 residues. The V end lost 4 bases, the J end lost 5 bases, and 11 bases lay between the germline ends. Per the germline V gene, CDR1 is SGHRS and CDR2 is YFSETQ. CDR3 amino acids: CASSGGTGDTQYF. CDR3 DNA: TGCGCCAGCAGCGGAGGAACTGGAGATACGCAGTATTTT.

This clonotype was counted many times. At one end, the junction sequence differs from germline, possibly due to a read error. This sequence joins TRBV7-8 and TRBJ2-5, with D unclear. The germline V gene encodes CDR1 SGHVS and CDR2 FQNEAQ. The CDR3 extends over 12 amino acids. The chain's CDR3 is CASRLDQETQYF. The CDR3 nucleotides read TGTGCCAGCAGGTTAGACCAAGAGACCCAGTACTTC.

In its sample, this clonotype was seen many times. The chain is built from TRBV4-3 and TRBJ2-3; 7 positions agree with TRBD1. The CDR3 spans 17 residues. V shed 3 bases and J 2 bases; nucleotides not matched to a gene: 11. Germline V gives CDR1 LGHNA, CDR2 YSLEER. Here the CDR3 reads CASSQMEQGTPTDTQYF. CDR3 bases: TGCGCCAGCAGCCAGATGGAACAGGGGACACCCACAGATACGCAGTATTTT.

This clonotype has a count of ten or more. This rearrangement joins TRBV10-3 to TRBJ2-1; the match to TRBD2 covers 7 bases. The CDR3 loop spans 14 amino acids. Germline loops: CDR1 ENHRY, CDR2 SYGVKD. Trimming at V came to 3 bases and at J to 8 bases, leaving 7 bases not matched to a gene. This CDR3 reads CAISDLGGADEQFF. CDR3 sequence (DNA): TGTGCCATCAGTGATTTGGGAGGGGCTGATGAGCAGTTCTTC.

This clonotype was found a few times. The chain couples TRBV20-1 to TRBJ2-1; 7 bases are shared with TRBD2. V was clipped by 6 bases and J by 8 bases; unmatched bases: 13. The CDR3 length is 14 residues. The germline gives CDR1 DFQATT, CDR2 SNEGSKA (reference sequence). The CDR3 loop is CSATLGGGRDEQFF. The CDR3 bases are TGCAGTGCAACATTAGGCGGGGGTCGGGATGAGCAGTTCTTC.

This clonotype was counted at least ten times. The chain combines TRBV20-1 with TRBJ2-5; 9 bases line up with TRBD2. CDR1 is DFQATT and CDR2 is SNEGSKA in the germline V gene (reference sequence). V lost 0 bases, J lost 5 bases, and 7 bases stayed unmatched. There are 15 residues in the CDR3. CDR3 coding DNA: TGCAGTGCTAGAGAGAGCGGGGGGAGGGTGGAGACCCAGTACTTC. It encodes CSARESGGRVETQYF.

This clonotype was seen more than once but under ten times. The chain links TRBV10-3 to TRBJ2-2, with 7 bases matching TRBD2. The J segment lost 0 bases and the V segment lost 10 bases, leaving 14 bases of the junction unmatched. The length of the CDR3 is 17 residues. The germline V gene has CDR1 ENHRY and CDR2 SYGVKD. CDR3 loop: CATTPRGGLPNTGELFF. The CDR3 nucleotides read TGTGCCACTACCCCAAGGGGAGGGCTCCCGAACACCGGGGAGCTGTTTTTT.

This clonotype appeared many times. The chain carries TRBV3-1 and TRBJ2-1; 9 bases fit TRBD1. The trim removed 1 base at V and 8 bases at J, leaving 9 bases unmatched. CDR3 length: 16 amino acids. Germline lookup yields CDR1 LGHDT and CDR2 YNNKEL (reference sequence). The CDR3, as DNA: TGTGCCAGCAGCCAAGTAACGGGACAGGGTAATGATGAGCAGTTCTTC. Translated: CASSQVTGQGNDEQFF.

The chain couples TRBV12-3 or TRBV12-4 to TRBJ1-5; D call uncertain. There are 13 residues in the CDR3. The germline V and J ends were trimmed by 7 bases and 4 bases, with 11 bases remaining between them. CDR3 region: CASTEHGNQPQHF. CDR3 coding DNA: TGTGCCAGCACCGAACACGGAAATCAGCCCCAGCATTTT.

This clonotype showed up just a few times. For the CDR3, the DNA is TGTGCCGGACAGGGGAGCTCCTACGAGCAGTACTTC. The encoded protein is CAGQGSSYEQYF. The chain has TRBV28 and TRBJ2-7; 9 bases are shared with TRBD1. CDR3 length: 12 amino acids. From germline, CDR1 is MDHEN and CDR2 SYDVKM. V was pared by 11 bases and J by 0 bases, with 2 bases of the junction left unmatched.

This clonotype was observed a few times. This rearrangement joins TRBV3-1 to TRBJ1-2, with a tentative D call TRBD1 (5 bases). V was trimmed by 10 bases and J by 0 bases, leaving 24 bases between them. CDR3 length: 17 amino acids. In germline, CDR1 is LGHDT, CDR2 YNNKEL (reference sequence). The DNA of the CDR3 is TGTGCCACCTCCCCCGACAGCTGGGTACCTTCTAACTATGGCTACACCTTC. Its translation is CATSPDSWVPSNYGYTF.

This clonotype was found many times. The rearrangement uses TRBV6-5 and TRBJ2-2; D is perhaps TRBD2 (6 bases). The CDR3 has 17 amino acids. Germline CDR1 reads MNHEY; CDR2 reads SVGAGI. Trimming cost V 2 bases and J 4 bases, with 17 bases left between them. The DNA of the CDR3 is TGTGCCAGCAGTTACCGGGGGTTCGGTAGGCGCACCGGGGAGCTGTTTTTT. Its protein is CASSYRGFGRRTGELFF.

This clonotype was counted at least ten times. The rearrangement links TRBV10-3 to TRBJ2-5, with D possibly matching TRBD1 (5 bases). Germline lookup yields CDR1 ENHRY and CDR2 SYGVKD. This CDR3 is built from 15 residues. V was cut by 3 bases and J by 2 bases, with 13 bases left in between. CDR3 sequence: CAISDPETVQETQYF. The CDR3 DNA follows: TGTGCCATCAGTGACCCGGAGACAGTACAAGAGACCCAGTACTTC.